This TCR beta chain was recovered during a study of T cell responses to AZD1222 COVID-19 vaccine. General study findings and limits: Samples come after the peak T cell response, not at day 14. Baseline seropositivity occurred in only six or seven AZD1222 recipients. Once two AZD1222 doses were given, Spike-specific TCR breadth and depth went up.

The assay was immunoSEQ multiplex PCR, and TCRdb's table has in-frame clones only and misses some. The table shows some 130,000 clones, with around 90% occurring only once. From germline, CDR1 is SGHRS and CDR2 YFSETQ. Trimming pared 5 bases from V and 2 bases from J, leaving 13 bases between. The CDR3 has 14 amino acids. Analyses pooled second doses at about 4 or about 12 weeks. As to this clone: The antigen is undetermined.

The sequence came from an adult who received the AZD1222 COVID-19 vaccine. This chain connects TRBV5-1 to TRBJ2-5, with D uncertain. The sequencing used peripheral blood, collected 28 days after the second AZD1222 dose. CDR3 DNA sequence: TGCGCCAGCAGTGGCGGAGCCATTCAAGAGACCCAGTACTTC. Protein sequence: CASSGGAIQETQYF.